The 18 T cell receptor beta chains presented below share a single source sample, sequenced in a study of PD-L1 blockade in urothelial cancer (dated by TCRdb to 2016 to 2017). The intended sense of this specimen's time point label: peripheral blood 6 weeks after treatment start. Receptor amplification or capture employed the immunoSEQ multiplex PCR assay. TCRdb mirrors the immuneACCESS table, restricted to in-frame sequences. Some clones are absent from its copies; in checked studies, under half trace to an unresolved V gene, and the reason for the others is unknown. The sample profile shows under 50,000 clones; about 88% of them were found once. The ten largest account for 24% of the sample. The sequenced sample was PBMCs, obtained around atezolizumab (anti-PD-L1) treatment. These receptors originate from a man between 60 and 70 years old with urothelial cancer.

This clone showed up just a few times. The chain employs TRBV19 and TRBJ2-5, with D tentatively TRBD2 (6 bases). The CDR3 loop spans 16 amino acids. Germline CDR1 is LNHDA and CDR2 is SQIVND (reference sequence). Trimming cost V 1 base and J 2 bases, with 14 bases left between them. The DNA for the CDR3 is TGTGCCAGTAGTATAGGGGAAGCGGGCCCACAAGAGACCCAGTACTTC. Translating it yields CASSIGEAGPQETQYF.

This rearrangement joins TRBV18 to TRBJ2-2; weak D call: TRBD1 (6 bases). CDR1 is KGHSH and CDR2 is LQKENI in the germline V gene. V was shortened by 1 base and J by 1 base, with 7 bases between the two germline ends. This CDR3 comprises 15 residues. The CDR3 nucleotides read TGTGCCAGCTCACCACAGACAGGGAACACCGGGGAGCTGTTTTTT. Protein: CASSPQTGNTGELFF.

This chain joins TRBV5-1 and TRBJ2-5; D uncertain. The CDR3 is made up of 14 amino acids. Trimming shortened V by 1 base and J by 3 bases, and 10 bases separated the two germline ends. Germline V gives CDR1 SGHRS, CDR2 YFSETQ. The CDR3 nucleotides are TGCGCCAGCAGCTTGATCGGTGGTAAAGAGACCCAGTACTTC. It translates to CASSLIGGKETQYF. Full variable domain (rest looked up from reference TRBV5-1 and TRBJ2-5): KAGVTQTPRYLIKTRGQQVTLSCSPISGHRSVSWYQQTPGQGLQFLFEYFSETQRNKGNFPGRFSGRQFSNSRSEMNVSTLELGDSALYLCASSLIGGKETQYFGPGTRLLVL.

This chain links TRBV4-2 with TRBJ1-1; tentative D call: TRBD1 (6 bases). V was cut by 4 bases and J by 1 base, with 10 bases left in between. This CDR3 comprises 14 residues. From germline, CDR1 is LGHNA and CDR2 YNFKEQ. The CDR3 spells CASSRGTKNTEAFF. CDR3 DNA: TGTGCCAGCAGCCGAGGGACAAAGAACACTGAAGCTTTCTTT.

The J gene is TRBJ2-3, the V gene TRBV27; 9 bases match TRBD2. Trimming took 3 bases from V and 3 from J; bases not matched to a gene: 13. CDR3 size: 18 residues. From germline, CDR1 is MNHEY and CDR2 SMNVEV (reference sequence). The CDR3 DNA sequence: TGTGCCAGCAGTTTCCAACCACTAGCGGGTCCTGAAACAGATACGCAGTATTTT. Its translation: CASSFQPLAGPETDTQYF.

The gene calls are TRBV5-1 and TRBJ1-2; TRBD1 agrees at 7 bases. The CDR3 extends over 14 amino acids. The J segment lost 4 bases and the V segment lost 0 bases, leaving 3 bases of the junction unmatched. Germline CDR1 is SGHRS and CDR2 is YFSETQ. The CDR3 region is CASSLEGQSYGYTF. CDR3 DNA sequence: TGCGCCAGCAGCTTGGAGGGACAGAGCTATGGCTACACCTTC.

J is TRBJ2-7 and V is TRBV11-1; D might be TRBD2 (6 bases). This CDR3 spans 17 amino acids. Germline values: CDR1 SGHAT, CDR2 FQDESV (reference sequence). Deletions cut 1 base from V and 3 bases from J, with 19 bases between. This CDR3 reads CASSLDILAEAIYEQYF. CDR3 DNA sequence: TGTGCCAGCAGCTTAGACATCTTAGCGGAAGCCATCTACGAGCAGTACTTC.

The chain employs TRBV11-1 and TRBJ2-3, with TRBD2 as a possible D gene (5 bases). This CDR3 spans 14 amino acids. CDR1 and CDR2 from the germline V gene are SGHAT and FQDESV (reference sequence). V was cut by 0 bases and J by 4 bases, with 8 bases left in between. The CDR3 DNA reads TGTGCCAGCAGCTTAGCGTTAGCGTCAGATACGCAGTATTTT. This gives the protein CASSLALASDTQYF. Variable domain in full (rest from reference TRBV11-1 and TRBJ2-3): EAEVAQSPRYKITEKSQAVAFWCDPISGHATLYWYRQILGQGPELLVQFQDESVVDDSQLPKDRFSAERLKGVDSTLKIQPAELGDSAMYLCASSLALASDTQYFGPGTRLTVL.

The rearrangement uses TRBV5-1 and TRBJ2-4; D gene ambiguous. Germline CDR1 reads SGHRS; CDR2 reads YFSETQ. The V and J ends lost 4 bases and 0 bases respectively, with 8 bases between them. There are 14 residues in the CDR3. The DNA of the CDR3 is TGCGCCAGCAGCCTTGAGGTAGCCAAAAACATTCAGTACTTC. This translates into CASSLEVAKNIQYF.

V is TRBV13 and J is TRBJ2-7; 7 bases align to TRBD2. V was clipped by 4 bases and J by 7 bases; unmatched bases: 13. Looked up from germline, CDR1 is PRHDT and CDR2 is FYEKMQ (reference sequence). There are 15 residues in the CDR3. The DNA for the CDR3 is TGTGCCAGCAGCTCCCCAAGTAGCGGGTCGTGGGAGCAGTACTTC. Translating gives CASSSPSSGSWEQYF. The full variable domain, rest sourced from reference TRBV13 and TRBJ2-7, is AAGVIQSPRHLIKEKRETATLKCYPIPRHDTVYWYQQGPGQDPQFLISFYEKMQSDKGSIPDRFSAQQFSDYHSELNMSSLELGDSALYFCASSSPSSGSWEQYFGPGTRLTVT.

The chain recombines TRBV18 with TRBJ2-7; D is possibly TRBD2 (6 bases). Germline V lookup: CDR1 KGHSH, CDR2 LQKENI. The V end was cut by 4 bases, the J end by 3 bases, with 13 bases between. This CDR3 has 14 amino acids. The CDR3 sequence: CASSRSGGDYEQYF. CDR3 sequence (DNA): TGTGCCAGCTCACGTTCGGGCGGGGACTACGAGCAGTACTTC.

This chain connects TRBV6-1 to TRBJ2-5, with D perhaps TRBD2 (6 bases). CDR1 MNHNS and CDR2 SASEGT come from the germline V gene. Between the trimmed V and J ends, which lost 5 bases and 7 bases, there was a span of 8 bases. This CDR3 comprises 11 residues. DNA for the CDR3: TGTGCCAGCAGTTACGGGGGGACCCAGTACTTC. This codes for CASSYGGTQYF.

The table lists this clone with a count of one. The rearrangement uses TRBV9 and TRBJ2-2, with TRBD1 matching over 7 bases. J was trimmed by 6 bases and V by 1 base; bases with no gene match: 3. The CDR3 has 14 residues. Germline values: CDR1 SGDLS, CDR2 YYNGEE. This CDR3 is CASSVRTGSGELFF. The CDR3 DNA follows: TGTGCCAGCAGCGTACGGACAGGTTCCGGGGAGCTGTTTTTT.

The rearrangement links TRBV19 to TRBJ1-5; a possible D gene is TRBD1 (5 bases). V was pared by 5 bases and J by 7 bases, with 12 bases between. This CDR3 is built from 13 residues. Germline CDR1 LNHDA, CDR2 SQIVND (reference sequence). CDR3 residues: CASSGGGGQPQHF. In DNA form, the CDR3 reads TGTGCCAGTAGTGGTGGGGGGGGACAGCCCCAGCATTTT.

In its sample, this clone was seen a few times. This chain connects TRBV5-1 to TRBJ1-1, with TRBD1 identical over 7 bases. The germline V gene has CDR1 SGHRS and CDR2 YFSETQ. The V segment lost 5 bases and the J segment 3 bases; nucleotides outside the gene matches: 7. There are 14 residues in the CDR3. CDR3 sequence: CASRMTTGHTEAFF. CDR3 bases: TGCGCCAGCAGGATGACGACAGGGCACACTGAAGCTTTCTTT.

The chain joins TRBV5-5 to TRBJ2-1; D not resolved. CDR1 is SGHKS and CDR2 is YYEKEE in the germline V gene (reference sequence). CDR3 length: 14 residues. V was clipped by 0 bases and J by 2 bases, with 6 bases between them. For the CDR3, the DNA is TGTGCCAGCAGCTTGGGAAAGCCCTACAATGAGCAGTTCTTC. Its translation is CASSLGKPYNEQFF.

The chain couples TRBV19 to TRBJ2-5; 7 positions agree with TRBD2. The germline CDR1 and CDR2 sequences are LNHDA and SQIVND (reference sequence). Trimming took 5 bases from V and 1 from J; bases not matched to a gene: 7. This CDR3 region has 15 residues. The CDR3 DNA sequence: TGTGCCAGTAGTCGGGCGGCGGGAGCCCAAGAGACCCAGTACTTC. Encoded protein: CASSRAAGAQETQYF.

V and J are TRBV5-8 and TRBJ1-5, with 7 bases aligning to TRBD1. The CDR3 has 14 amino acids. The J segment lost 7 bases and the V segment lost 0 bases, leaving 4 bases of the junction unmatched. CDR1 is SGHTS, CDR2 YDEGEE, per germline. The CDR3 bases are TGTGCCAGCAGCTTGGACAGGGGCGAACAGCCCCAGCATTTT. This codes for CASSLDRGEQPQHF.